Sequencing of this TCR beta chain was carried out in a study of blood T cells in healthy people across ages. Germline V CDR1 and CDR2: DFQATT, SNEGSKA (reference sequence). With 7 bases clipped from V and 4 bases from J, the junction kept 6 bases outside the gene matches. The CDR3 is 13 residues long. Using a J-beta primer mix together with a sample-barcoded 5' primer, a second PCR was run for about 7 to 12 cycles. One entry per CDR3 protein, called by TCRdb with MiXCR from the 5' RACE reads. The data show about 1 million distinct CDR3 sequences, approximately 26% seen once. These data were also filed under a second study, of T cells of mothers and their children.

This sequence was found in a girl aged 2-9 years in good health. The rearrangement uses TRBV20-1 and TRBJ2-3; 9 bases are shared with TRBD2. The sequencing input was blood. The CDR3 here is CSVLAGGADTQYF. The DNA of the CDR3 is TGCAGTGTATTGGCGGGGGGGGCAGATACGCAGTATTTT.